Presented here are 14 T cell receptor beta chains from one specimen sequenced in a study of blood T cell repertoires in COVID-19. Produced via immunoSEQ multiplex PCR; TCRdb's table is partial and in-frame only. This sample has 250,000 to 300,000 clones, with approximately 83% found just once. Source material: PBMCs or T cells enriched from blood (not recorded which). The receptors shown here come from a woman aged 45-65 years who had recovered from COVID-19.

The rearrangement links TRBV5-5 to TRBJ1-6; D gene ambiguous. Germline V gives CDR1 SGHKS, CDR2 YYEKEE (reference sequence). This CDR3 has 15 residues. Trimming removed 0 bases from V and 3 bases from J, with 7 bases in between. Written as DNA, the CDR3 is TGTGCCAGCAGCTTGGGCGTACTCTATAATTCACCCCTCCACTTT. This translates into CASSLGVLYNSPLHF.

The chain has TRBV28 and TRBJ2-5; 11 nucleotides line up with TRBD2. CDR1 is MDHEN, CDR2 SYDVKM, per germline. The CDR3 runs 14 residues. Trimming took 3 bases from V and 4 from J; bases not matched to a gene: 1. CDR3: CASSFGTSGETQYF. The DNA of the CDR3 is TGTGCCAGCAGTTTCGGGACTAGCGGAGAGACCCAGTACTTC.

This chain joins TRBV27 and TRBJ2-7; 9 nucleotides agree with TRBD2. J was trimmed by 4 bases and V by 3 bases; bases with no gene match: 7. CDR1 MNHEY and CDR2 SMNVEV come from the germline V gene (reference sequence). The CDR3 loop spans 15 amino acids. The CDR3: CASSFFSGRPYEQYF. The DNA for the CDR3 is TGTGCCAGCAGTTTCTTTAGCGGGAGACCTTACGAGCAGTACTTC.

The rearrangement joins TRBV28 to TRBJ2-7; 11 bases line up with TRBD1. This CDR3 is built from 14 residues. Germline-derived CDR1 and CDR2 are MDHEN and SYDVKM. Trimming took 2 bases from V and 5 from J; bases not matched to a gene: 2. Here the CDR3 reads CASSLRTGGNEQYF. As DNA, the CDR3 is TGTGCCAGCAGTTTACGGACAGGGGGCAACGAGCAGTACTTC.

This clone was detected only once. The chain links TRBV27 to TRBJ1-1; TRBD1 agrees at 8 bases. V was pared by 4 bases and J by 8 bases, with 12 bases of the junction left unmatched. CDR1 and CDR2 from the germline V gene are MNHEY and SMNVEV (reference sequence). This CDR3 has 15 residues. CDR3 sequence (DNA): TGTGCCAGCAGTTATGGTCAGGGGGCCCCGCCAGAAGCTTTCTTT. This codes for CASSYGQGAPPEAFF.

Comment on this clone: Mismatch with germline at one junction end may stem from a read error. At the DNA level, this CDR3 is encoded by other sequences in the same sample as well. The chain couples TRBV12-3 or TRBV12-4 to TRBJ1-6; no clear D gene. The CDR3 is 12 residues long. The CDR3 loop is CASSFTDSPLHF. The CDR3 DNA reads as TGCGCCAGCAGTTTTACGGATTCACCCCTCCACTTT.

This chain connects TRBV28 to TRBJ2-2; 12 bases map to TRBD1. From germline, CDR1 is MDHEN and CDR2 SYDVKM. V trimming: 8 bases; J trimming: 4 bases; junction bases outside the gene matches: 8. This CDR3 contains 16 residues. CDR3 bases: TGTGCCAGCCTGGGGGACAGGGGGCCTTCCACCGGGGAGCTGTTTTTT. Translating it yields CASLGDRGPSTGELFF.

Comment on this clone: The identical CDR3 is also encoded by other nucleotide sequences in the sample. The rearrangement uses TRBV12-3 or TRBV12-4 and TRBJ1-3; D gene ambiguous. V was cut by 4 bases and J by 0 bases, with 4 bases left in between. The CDR3 spans 13 residues. CDR3 sequence (DNA): TGTGCCAGCAGTTCTAACTCTGGAAACACCATATATTTT. It specifies CASSSNSGNTIYF.

This chain joins TRBV28 and TRBJ1-2; D is perhaps TRBD1 (5 bases). The CDR3 extends over 13 amino acids. CDR1 and CDR2 (germline): MDHEN, SYDVKM. Between the trimmed V and J ends, which lost 8 bases and 3 bases, there was a span of 13 bases. The CDR3 spells CASAQGMDYGYTF. DNA of the CDR3: TGTGCCAGCGCCCAGGGAATGGACTATGGCTACACCTTC.

This clone was seen a single time. This chain uses TRBV27 with TRBJ2-6; TRBD2 aligns across 8 bases. J lost 2 bases, V lost 8 bases, and 11 bases had no gene match. CDR1 is MNHEY and CDR2 is SMNVEV in the germline V gene (reference sequence). The CDR3 totals 17 residues. CDR3: CASGGPGGSAGANVLTF. CDR3 nucleotides: TGTGCCAGCGGAGGACCGGGAGGGTCGGCTGGGGCCAACGTCCTGACTTTC.

The CDR3 region is CASRKFGQANTEAFF. The CDR3 DNA sequence: TGTGCCAGCAGGAAATTCGGACAGGCAAACACTGAAGCTTTCTTT. J is TRBJ1-1 and V is TRBV7-8; 7 bases align to TRBD1. The V gene end was trimmed by 6 bases and the J gene end by 2 bases; junction bases not matched to a gene: 9. Per germline, CDR1 SGHVS and CDR2 FQNEAQ. The CDR3 covers 15 residues.

The V and J genes are TRBV19 and TRBJ1-1; D is unresolved. The germline V gene encodes CDR1 LNHDA and CDR2 SQIVND (reference sequence). The CDR3 extends over 14 amino acids. The germline V and J ends were trimmed by 6 bases and 4 bases, with 15 bases remaining between them. The CDR3 DNA is TGTGCCAGTAGGCCCGCGGGTAGAATCACTGAAGCTTTCTTT. Protein: CASRPAGRITEAFF.

This clone was detected only a few times. CDR3 residues: CASSNQGNEQFF. CDR3 bases: TGTGCCAGCAGTAACCAGGGCAATGAGCAGTTCTTC. The V gene is TRBV6-5, the J gene TRBJ2-1; D is possibly TRBD1 (5 bases). Germline CDR1 is MNHEY and CDR2 is SVGAGI. With 5 bases removed from V and 6 bases from J, the gap between germline ends came to 8 bases. This CDR3 region has 12 residues.

This clone was detected only a few times. Mismatch with germline at one junction end may stem from a read error. The chain links TRBV7-7 to TRBJ2-7; 8 bases match TRBD1. The CDR3 contains 15 residues. Germline V gene data show CDR1 as SSHAT and CDR2 as FNYEAQ (reference sequence). The chain's CDR3 is CASSLGAGGDYEQYF. Written as DNA, the CDR3 is TGTGCTAGCAGCCTGGGGGCAGGGGGCGACTACGAGCAGTACTTC.